These T cell receptor beta chains were read from a single sample in a study of blood T cell repertoires in COVID-19. The data were produced by immunoSEQ multiplex PCR, yet TCRdb's version contains in-frame clones alone and is incomplete. The table has about 120,000 clones, over 60% seen once. The sequenced material came from peripheral blood. The receptor source for this set is a woman aged 80 or over with acute or convalescent COVID-19. Both conserved end residues are part of each CDR3. The D gene is left open where the match is weak. Size is stated for part of the rows, as once, few or many counts, or as a class when the clone is expanded.

v_call	clone_size	d_call	j_call	cdr3_nt	cdr3_aa
TRBV6-5	NA	TRBD1	TRBJ1-2	TGTGCCAGCATGACAGGGGCTAACTATGGCTACACCTTC	CASMTGANYGYTF
TRBV25-1	NA	TRBD1	TRBJ1-3	TGTGCCAGCAGTGATTGGTCGACAGGGGCTGGAAACACCATATATTTT	CASSDWSTGAGNTIYF
TRBV29-1	few	NA	TRBJ1-4	TGCAGCGTTGCCAGGGGCATCTCGGAAAAACTGTTTTTT	CSVARGISEKLFF
TRBV14	NA	NA	TRBJ2-5	TGTGCCAGCAGCCAGGCCGGGATTCAAGAGACCCAGTACTTC	CASSQAGIQETQYF
TRBV7-9	once	TRBD1	TRBJ1-2	TGTGCCAGCTCCCCTGGGACAGACACTAACTATGGCTACACCTTC	CASSPGTDTNYGYTF
TRBV4-3	NA	TRBD2	TRBJ2-1	TGCGCCAGCAGCCAAGTAGCGGGGTATGAGCAGTTCTTC	CASSQVAGYEQFF
TRBV10-2	many	TRBD1	TRBJ1-6	TGCGCCAGCACCACATCCCGACAGGGGAATTCACCCCTCCACTTT	CASTTSRQGNSPLHF
TRBV6-5	once	TRBD1	TRBJ2-3	TGTGCCAGCAGAGATTACGGCAGGGGGCTAAGTACGCAGTATTTT	CASRDYGRGLSTQYF
TRBV14	NA	TRBD2	TRBJ2-7	TGTGCCAGCAGCCCGACACTCACAAGAGCGGGGGGGACCTACGAGCAGTACTTC	CASSPTLTRAGGTYEQYF
TRBV2	NA	TRBD1	TRBJ1-6	TGTGCCAGCCGGGGACAGGGGATAGGCCCCCTCCACTTT	CASRGQGIGPLHF
TRBV11-3	NA	NA	TRBJ2-1	TGTGCCAGCAGCCCTCGAAGGGGAAATGAGCAGTTCTTC	CASSPRRGNEQFF
TRBV3-1/TRBV3-2	NA	TRBD2	TRBJ2-7	TGTGCCAGCAGCCACTCTAGCGGCTCCTACGAGCAGTACTTC	CASSHSSGSYEQYF
TRBV2	NA	NA	TRBJ2-7	TGTGCCAGCAGGGCCACAGCCCCCTACGAGCAGTACTTC	CASRATAPYEQYF
TRBV28	NA	NA	TRBJ1-6	TGTGCCAGCAGTAATACCCAGTTCTATAATTCACCCCTCCACTTT	CASSNTQFYNSPLHF
TRBV2	NA	TRBD1	TRBJ1-5	TGTGCCAGCACTGGGACAGGGGGCGACCAGCCCCAGCATTTT	CASTGTGGDQPQHF
TRBV15	NA	NA	TRBJ2-7	TGTGCCACCAGCAGACTAACGGGAGAGCAGTACTTC	CATSRLTGEQYF
TRBV7-2	NA	TRBD1	TRBJ1-2	TGTGCCAGCAGCAGGGACAGGGGACTTTATGGCTACACCTTC	CASSRDRGLYGYTF
TRBV4-3	few	TRBD2	TRBJ2-1	TGCGCCAGCAGCCAAGAAACTAGCGGGAGGTCGTACAATGAGCAGTTCTTC	CASSQETSGRSYNEQFF
TRBV7-2	NA	NA	TRBJ1-1	TGTGCCAGCAGCCCCCGGGGGAGCGCGCGGAACACTGAAGCTTTCTTT	CASSPRGSARNTEAFF
TRBV4-3	once	TRBD1	TRBJ1-2	TGCGCCAGCAGCTCCCGAGTGGACAGGCAAGGGTTGTATGGCTACACCTTC	CASSSRVDRQGLYGYTF
TRBV30	NA	NA	TRBJ2-3	TGTGCCGGTCACAGTGCAGATACGCAGTATTTT	CAGHSADTQYF
TRBV2	few	NA	TRBJ1-1	TGTGCCAGCGCGGAAAAAGAGTACACTGAAGCTTTCTTT	CASAEKEYTEAFF
TRBV6-5	NA	TRBD2	TRBJ2-2	TGTGCCAGCAGTTACGGACTAGCGGAGTCCGGGGAGCTGTTTTTT	CASSYGLAESGELFF
TRBV7-9	NA	NA	TRBJ1-1	TGTGCCAGCAGCTTAGGAACTAGGACTGAAGCTTTCTTT	CASSLGTRTEAFF
TRBV29-1	NA	TRBD1	TRBJ2-1	TGCAGCGTCACAGGGGCATACTACAATGAGCAGTTCTTC	CSVTGAYYNEQFF
TRBV7-9	NA	TRBD1	TRBJ1-4	TGTGCCAGCAGCGCCGACAGGGGGTATGAAAAACTGTTTTTT	CASSADRGYEKLFF
TRBV25-1	NA	TRBD1	TRBJ2-5	TGTGCCAGCAGTGAATCGACAGGGGGGGTTGAGACCCAGTACTTC	CASSESTGGVETQYF
TRBV6-5	NA	TRBD1	TRBJ2-3	TGTGCCAGCAGCTCCAGGGGGCTTACGCAGTATTTT	CASSSRGLTQYF
TRBV19	NA	NA	TRBJ1-4	TGTGCCAGTAGTCCAGGCGATATTGTTAAAAAACTGTTTTTT	CASSPGDIVKKLFF
TRBV9	few	TRBD1	TRBJ1-2	TGTGCCAGCAGCACAGAGGGACAGAACTATGGCTACACCTTC	CASSTEGQNYGYTF
TRBV27	NA	TRBD2	TRBJ2-1	TGTGCCAGCACCATGACTAGCGGGAGGGGCAATGAGCAGTTCTTC	CASTMTSGRGNEQFF
TRBV6-5	NA	NA	TRBJ1-3	TGTGCCAGCAATACACAGGGAAACACCATATATTTT	CASNTQGNTIYF
TRBV19	NA	TRBD2	TRBJ2-5	TGTGCCAGTAGAGAGACTAGCGTAGAGACCCAGTACTTC	CASRETSVETQYF
TRBV18	NA	NA	TRBJ2-7	TGTGCCAGCTCACCAATTCGGGGGGCCAATTTCTACGAGCAGTACTTC	CASSPIRGANFYEQYF
TRBV5-1	NA	NA	TRBJ2-3	TGCGCCAGCAGGACAGGCACAGATACGCAGTATTTT	CASRTGTDTQYF
TRBV19	NA	TRBD2	TRBJ2-2	TGTGCCAGTGAGCGGGGGCCACTGACCGGGGAGCTGTTTTTT	CASERGPLTGELFF
TRBV20-1	NA	NA	TRBJ1-2	TGCAGTGCTAGTCTTCTCCCCCAGGGTATCGATGGCTACACCTTC	CSASLLPQGIDGYTF